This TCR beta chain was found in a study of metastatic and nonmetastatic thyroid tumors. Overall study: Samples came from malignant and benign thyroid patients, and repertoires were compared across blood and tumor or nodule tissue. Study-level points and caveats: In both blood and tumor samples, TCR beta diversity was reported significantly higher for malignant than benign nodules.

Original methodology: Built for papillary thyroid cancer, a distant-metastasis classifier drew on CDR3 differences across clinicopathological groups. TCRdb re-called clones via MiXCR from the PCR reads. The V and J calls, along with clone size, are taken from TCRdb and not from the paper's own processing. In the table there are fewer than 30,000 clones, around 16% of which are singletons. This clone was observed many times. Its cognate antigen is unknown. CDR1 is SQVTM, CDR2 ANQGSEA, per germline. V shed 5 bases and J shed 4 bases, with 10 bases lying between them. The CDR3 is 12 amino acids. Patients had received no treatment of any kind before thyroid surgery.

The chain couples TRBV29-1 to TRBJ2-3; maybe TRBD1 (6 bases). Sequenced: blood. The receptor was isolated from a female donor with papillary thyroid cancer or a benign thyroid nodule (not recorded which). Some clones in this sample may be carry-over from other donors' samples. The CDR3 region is CSVRDTSDTQYF. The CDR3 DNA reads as TGCAGCGTTCGGGACACCTCAGATACGCAGTATTTT.